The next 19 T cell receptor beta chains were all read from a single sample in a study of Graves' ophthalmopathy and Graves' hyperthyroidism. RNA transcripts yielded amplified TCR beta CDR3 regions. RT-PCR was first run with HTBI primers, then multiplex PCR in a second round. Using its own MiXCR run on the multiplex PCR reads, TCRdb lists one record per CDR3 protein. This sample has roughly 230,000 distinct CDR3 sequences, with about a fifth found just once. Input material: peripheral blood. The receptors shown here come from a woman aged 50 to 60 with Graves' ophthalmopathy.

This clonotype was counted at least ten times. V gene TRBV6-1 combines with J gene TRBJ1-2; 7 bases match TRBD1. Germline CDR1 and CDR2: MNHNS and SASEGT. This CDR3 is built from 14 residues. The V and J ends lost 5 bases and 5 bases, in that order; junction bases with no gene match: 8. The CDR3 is CASSPGTATYGYTF. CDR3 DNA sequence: TGTGCCAGCAGTCCCGGGACAGCGACTTATGGCTACACCTTC.

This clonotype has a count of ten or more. The CDR3 sequence is CSASVEAWGGYGYTF. The CDR3, as DNA: TGCAGTGCATCCGTGGAGGCTTGGGGAGGCTATGGCTACACCTTC. This chain uses TRBV20-1 with TRBJ1-2; D is ambiguous. Trimming took off 6 bases at V and 4 bases at J, with 21 bases between the two ends. This CDR3 region has 15 residues. Germline V gene sequence: CDR1 DFQATT, CDR2 SNEGSKA (reference sequence).

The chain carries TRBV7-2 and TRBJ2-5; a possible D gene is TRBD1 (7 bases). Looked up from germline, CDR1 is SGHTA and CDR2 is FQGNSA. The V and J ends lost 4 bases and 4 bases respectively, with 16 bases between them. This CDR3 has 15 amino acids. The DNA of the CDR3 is TGTGCCAGCAGCTGGGGCCAGGGGGGCCCAGAGACCCAGTACTTC. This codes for CASSWGQGGPETQYF.

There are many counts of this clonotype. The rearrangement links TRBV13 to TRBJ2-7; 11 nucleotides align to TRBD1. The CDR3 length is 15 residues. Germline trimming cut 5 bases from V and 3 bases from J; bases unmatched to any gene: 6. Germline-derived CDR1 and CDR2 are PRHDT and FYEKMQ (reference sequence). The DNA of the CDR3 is TGTGCCAGCAGCACCGGGACAGGGGGGGTCTACGAGCAGTACTTC. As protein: CASSTGTGGVYEQYF.

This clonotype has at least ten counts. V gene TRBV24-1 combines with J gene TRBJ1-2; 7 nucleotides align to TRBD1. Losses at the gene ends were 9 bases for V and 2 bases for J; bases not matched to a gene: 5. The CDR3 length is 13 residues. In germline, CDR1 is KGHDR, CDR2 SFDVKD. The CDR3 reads CATGQDGNYGYTF. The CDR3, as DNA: TGTGCCACCGGACAGGATGGCAACTATGGCTACACCTTC.

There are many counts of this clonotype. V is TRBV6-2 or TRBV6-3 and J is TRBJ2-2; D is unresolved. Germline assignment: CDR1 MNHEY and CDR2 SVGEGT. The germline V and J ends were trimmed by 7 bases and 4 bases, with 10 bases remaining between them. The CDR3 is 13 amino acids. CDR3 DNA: TGTGCCAGCAACATACTGATCACCGGGGAGCTGTTTTTT. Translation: CASNILITGELFF.

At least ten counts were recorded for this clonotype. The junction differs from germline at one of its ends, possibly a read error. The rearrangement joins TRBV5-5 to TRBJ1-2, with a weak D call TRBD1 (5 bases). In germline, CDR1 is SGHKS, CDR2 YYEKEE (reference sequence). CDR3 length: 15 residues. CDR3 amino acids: CASSLGTGGNSGYTF. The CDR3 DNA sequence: TGTGCCAGCAGCTTGGGGACGGGGGGGAACTCTGGCTACACCTTC.

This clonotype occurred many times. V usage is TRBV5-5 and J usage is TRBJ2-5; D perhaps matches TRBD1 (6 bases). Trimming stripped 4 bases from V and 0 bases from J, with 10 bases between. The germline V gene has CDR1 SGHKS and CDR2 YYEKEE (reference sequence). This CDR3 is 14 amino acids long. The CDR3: CASSRGQYQETQYF. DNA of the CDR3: TGTGCCAGCAGCCGAGGACAGTACCAAGAGACCCAGTACTTC.

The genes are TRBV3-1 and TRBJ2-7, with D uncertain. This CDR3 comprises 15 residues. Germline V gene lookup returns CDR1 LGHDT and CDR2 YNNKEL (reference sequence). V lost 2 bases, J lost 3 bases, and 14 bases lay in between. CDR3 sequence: CASSQSPQRYYEQYF. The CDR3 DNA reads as TGTGCCAGCAGCCAATCCCCACAACGCTACTACGAGCAGTACTTC.

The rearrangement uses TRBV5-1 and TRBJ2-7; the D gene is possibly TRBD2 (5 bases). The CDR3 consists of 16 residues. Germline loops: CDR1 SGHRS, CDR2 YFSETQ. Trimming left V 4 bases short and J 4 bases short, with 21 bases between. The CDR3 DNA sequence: TGCGCCAGCAGCCTCCAAGCAGGACGGGAAGCTTACGAGCAGTACTTC. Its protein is CASSLQAGREAYEQYF.

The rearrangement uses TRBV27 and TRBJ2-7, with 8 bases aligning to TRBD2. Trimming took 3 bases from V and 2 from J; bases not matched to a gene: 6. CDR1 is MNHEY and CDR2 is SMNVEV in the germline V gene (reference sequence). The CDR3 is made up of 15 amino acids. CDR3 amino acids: CASSLAGTSAYEQYF. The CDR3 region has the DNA TGTGCCAGCAGTTTGGCCGGGACTAGTGCCTACGAGCAGTACTTC.

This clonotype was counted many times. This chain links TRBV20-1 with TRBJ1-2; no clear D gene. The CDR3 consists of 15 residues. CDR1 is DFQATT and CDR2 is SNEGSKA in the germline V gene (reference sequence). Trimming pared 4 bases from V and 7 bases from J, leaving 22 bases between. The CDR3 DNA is TGCAGTGCTATAGAGGCCCCCAGTAAAAGGGCTGGCTACACCTTC. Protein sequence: CSAIEAPSKRAGYTF.

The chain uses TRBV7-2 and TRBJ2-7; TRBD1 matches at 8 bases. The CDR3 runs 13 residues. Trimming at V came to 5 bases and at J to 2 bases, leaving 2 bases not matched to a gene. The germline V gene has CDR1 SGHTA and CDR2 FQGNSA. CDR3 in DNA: TGTGCCAGCAGCATACAGGGGGCCTACGAGCAGTACTTC. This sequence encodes CASSIQGAYEQYF. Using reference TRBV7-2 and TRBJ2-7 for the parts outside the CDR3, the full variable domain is GAGVSQSPSNKVTEKGKDVELRCDPISGHTALYWYRQSLGQGLEFLIYFQGNSAPDKSGLPSDRFSAERTGGSVSTLTIQRTQQEDSAVYLCASSIQGAYEQYFGPGTRLTVT.

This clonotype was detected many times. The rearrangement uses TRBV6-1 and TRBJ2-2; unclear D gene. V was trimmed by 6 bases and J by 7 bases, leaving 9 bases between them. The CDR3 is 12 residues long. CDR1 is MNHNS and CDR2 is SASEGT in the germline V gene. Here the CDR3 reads CASSQHHGELFF. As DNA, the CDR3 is TGTGCCAGCAGCCAACACCACGGGGAGCTGTTTTTT.

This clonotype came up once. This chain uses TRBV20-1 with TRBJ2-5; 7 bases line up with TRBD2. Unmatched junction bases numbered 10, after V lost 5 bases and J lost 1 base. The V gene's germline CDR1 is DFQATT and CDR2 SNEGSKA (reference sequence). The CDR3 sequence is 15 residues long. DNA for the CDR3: TGCAGTGCTGCCAGAGCGGGAAATACCCAAGAGACCCAGTACTTC. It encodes CSAARAGNTQETQYF.

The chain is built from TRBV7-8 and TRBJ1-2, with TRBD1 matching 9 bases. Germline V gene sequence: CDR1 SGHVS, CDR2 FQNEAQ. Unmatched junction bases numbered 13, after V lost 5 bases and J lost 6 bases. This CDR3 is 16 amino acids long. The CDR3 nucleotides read TGTGCCAGCAGCCCCGGGACAGGGAGGACCCCCAATGGCTACACCTTC. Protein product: CASSPGTGRTPNGYTF.

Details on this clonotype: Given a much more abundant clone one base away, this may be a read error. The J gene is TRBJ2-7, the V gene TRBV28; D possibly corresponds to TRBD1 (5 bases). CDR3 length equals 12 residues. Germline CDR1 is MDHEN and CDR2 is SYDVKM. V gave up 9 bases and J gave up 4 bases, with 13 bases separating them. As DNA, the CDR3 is TGTGCCAGTGTGACAGCGTCGTACGAGCAGTACTTC. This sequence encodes CASVTASYEQYF.

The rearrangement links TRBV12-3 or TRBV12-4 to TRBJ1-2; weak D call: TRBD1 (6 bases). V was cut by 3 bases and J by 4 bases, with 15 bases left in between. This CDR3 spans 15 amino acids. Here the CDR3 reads CASSFGWQGTYGYTF. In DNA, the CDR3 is TGTGCCAGCAGTTTTGGGTGGCAGGGGACCTATGGCTACACCTTC.

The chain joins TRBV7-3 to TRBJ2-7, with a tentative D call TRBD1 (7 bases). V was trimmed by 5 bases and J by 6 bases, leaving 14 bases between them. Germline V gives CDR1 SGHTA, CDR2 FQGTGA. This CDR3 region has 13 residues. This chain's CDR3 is CASSRDREAEQYF. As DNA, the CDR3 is TGTGCCAGCAGCAGAGACAGGGAGGCCGAGCAGTACTTC.